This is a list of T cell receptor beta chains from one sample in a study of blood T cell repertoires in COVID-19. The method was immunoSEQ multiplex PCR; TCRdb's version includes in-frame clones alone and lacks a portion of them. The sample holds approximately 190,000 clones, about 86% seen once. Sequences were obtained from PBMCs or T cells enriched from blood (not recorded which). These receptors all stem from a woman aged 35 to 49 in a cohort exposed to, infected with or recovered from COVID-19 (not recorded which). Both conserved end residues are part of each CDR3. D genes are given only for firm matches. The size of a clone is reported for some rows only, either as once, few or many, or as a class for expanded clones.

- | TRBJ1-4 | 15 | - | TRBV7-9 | CASSLEEETNEKLFF | TGTGCCAGCAGCTTAGAGGAGGAAACTAATGAAAAACTGTTTTTT
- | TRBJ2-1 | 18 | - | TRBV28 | CASSLFPPASVVYNEQFF | TGTGCCAGCAGTTTATTCCCCCCGGCTAGCGTTGTGTACAATGAGCAGTTCTTC
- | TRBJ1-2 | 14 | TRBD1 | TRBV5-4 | CASSLATGSHGYTF | TGTGCCAGCAGCTTGGCGACAGGGAGCCATGGCTACACCTTC
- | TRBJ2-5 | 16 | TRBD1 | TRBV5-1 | CASSLGTGPGQETQYF | TGCGCCAGCAGCTTGGGGACAGGTCCGGGCCAAGAGACCCAGTACTTC
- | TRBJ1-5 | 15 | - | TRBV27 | CASSPSQGGNQPQHF | TGTGCCAGCAGTCCCTCACAGGGCGGTAATCAGCCCCAGCATTTT
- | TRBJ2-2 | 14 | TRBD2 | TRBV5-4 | CASSLTGGTGELFF | TGTGCCAGCAGCCTAACGGGGGGCACCGGGGAGCTGTTTTTT
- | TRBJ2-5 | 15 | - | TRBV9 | CASSVGAVTQETQYF | TGTGCCAGCAGCGTAGGGGCAGTAACTCAAGAGACCCAGTACTTC
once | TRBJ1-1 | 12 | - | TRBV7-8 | CASSFTRAEAFF | TGTGCCAGCAGCTTCACACGGGCTGAAGCTTTCTTT
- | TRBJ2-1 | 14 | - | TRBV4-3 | CASSHGGSYNEQFF | TGCGCCAGCAGCCACGGGGGCTCCTACAATGAGCAGTTCTTC
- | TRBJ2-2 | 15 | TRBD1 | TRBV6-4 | CASRPQGGDSGELFF | TGTGCCAGCAGACCCCAAGGGGGCGACTCCGGGGAGCTGTTTTTT
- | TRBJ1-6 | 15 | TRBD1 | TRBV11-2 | CASSSSRQGNSPLHF | TGTGCCAGCAGCTCGTCCCGACAGGGGAATTCACCCCTCCACTTT
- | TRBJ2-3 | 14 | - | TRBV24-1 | CATSDFWATDTQYF | TGTGCCACCAGTGATTTTTGGGCTACAGATACGCAGTATTTT
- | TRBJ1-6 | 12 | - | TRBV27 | CASSLNGQSLHF | TGTGCCAGCAGTTTAAACGGTCAATCCCTCCACTTT
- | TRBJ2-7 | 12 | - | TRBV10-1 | CASSHQGNGQYF | TGCGCCAGCAGTCATCAGGGGAATGGGCAGTACTTC
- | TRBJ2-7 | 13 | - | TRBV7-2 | CASSYGPTYEQYF | TGTGCCAGCAGCTATGGGCCGACCTACGAGCAGTACTTC
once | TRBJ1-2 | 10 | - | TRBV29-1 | CSVEDSPPTF | TGCAGCGTTGAGGACTCCCCCCCCACCTTC